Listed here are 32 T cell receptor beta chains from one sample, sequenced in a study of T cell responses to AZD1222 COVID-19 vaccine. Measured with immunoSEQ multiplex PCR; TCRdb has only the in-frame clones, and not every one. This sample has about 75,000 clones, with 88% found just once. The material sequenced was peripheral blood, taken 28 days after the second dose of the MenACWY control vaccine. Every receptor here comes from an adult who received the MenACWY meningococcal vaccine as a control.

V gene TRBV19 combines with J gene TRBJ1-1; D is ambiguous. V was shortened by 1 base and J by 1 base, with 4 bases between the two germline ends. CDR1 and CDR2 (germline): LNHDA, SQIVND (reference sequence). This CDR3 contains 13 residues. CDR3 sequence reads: CASSIVQNTEAFF. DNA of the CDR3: TGTGCCAGTAGTATAGTACAGAACACTGAAGCTTTCTTT.

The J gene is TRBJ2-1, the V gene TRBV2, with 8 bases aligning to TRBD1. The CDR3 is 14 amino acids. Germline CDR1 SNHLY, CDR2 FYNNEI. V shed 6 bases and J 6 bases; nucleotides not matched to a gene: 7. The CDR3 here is CASRTRDRINEQFF. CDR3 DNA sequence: TGTGCCAGCAGGACCCGGGACAGGATCAATGAGCAGTTCTTC.

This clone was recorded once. Written as DNA, the CDR3 is TGCGCCAGCAGCAGACACCAGGTTGCGGGACCTTATGGCTACACCTTC. It translates to CASSRHQVAGPYGYTF. The rearrangement links TRBV4-3 to TRBJ1-2; tentative D call: TRBD1 (5 bases). Germline V CDR1 and CDR2: LGHNA, YSLEER. V was trimmed by 5 bases and J by 5 bases, leaving 21 bases between them. The CDR3 has 16 amino acids.

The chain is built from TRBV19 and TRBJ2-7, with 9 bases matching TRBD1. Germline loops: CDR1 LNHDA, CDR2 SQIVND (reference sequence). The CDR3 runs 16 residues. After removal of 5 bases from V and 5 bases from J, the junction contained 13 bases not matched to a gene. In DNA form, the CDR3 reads TGTGCCAGTAGTGTTATCCCGGGACAGGGAGGGGACGAGCAGTACTTC. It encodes CASSVIPGQGGDEQYF.

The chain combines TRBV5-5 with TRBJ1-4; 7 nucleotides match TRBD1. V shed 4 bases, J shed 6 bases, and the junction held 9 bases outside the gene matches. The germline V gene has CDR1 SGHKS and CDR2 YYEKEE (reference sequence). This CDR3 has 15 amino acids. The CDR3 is CASSPSGTEDEKLFF. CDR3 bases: TGTGCCAGCAGCCCCAGCGGGACAGAGGATGAAAAACTGTTTTTT.

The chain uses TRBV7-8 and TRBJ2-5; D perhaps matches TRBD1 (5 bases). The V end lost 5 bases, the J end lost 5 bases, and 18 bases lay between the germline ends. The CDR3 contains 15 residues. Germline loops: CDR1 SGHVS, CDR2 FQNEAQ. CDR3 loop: CASSSRAIKGETQYF. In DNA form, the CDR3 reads TGTGCCAGCAGCAGCCGGGCCATAAAGGGGGAGACCCAGTACTTC.

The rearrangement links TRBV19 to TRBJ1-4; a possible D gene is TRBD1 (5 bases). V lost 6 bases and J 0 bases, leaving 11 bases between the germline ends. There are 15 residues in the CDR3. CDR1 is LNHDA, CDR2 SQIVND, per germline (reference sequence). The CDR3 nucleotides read TGTGCCAGTAGCGGGACGTTTGCAACTAATGAAAAACTGTTTTTT. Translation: CASSGTFATNEKLFF. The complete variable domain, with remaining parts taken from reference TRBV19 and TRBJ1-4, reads DGGITQSPKYLFRKEGQNVTLSCEQNLNHDAMYWYRQDPGQGLRLIYYSQIVNDFQKGDIAEGYSVSREKKESFPLTVTSAQKNPTAFYLCASSGTFATNEKLFFGSGTQLSVL.

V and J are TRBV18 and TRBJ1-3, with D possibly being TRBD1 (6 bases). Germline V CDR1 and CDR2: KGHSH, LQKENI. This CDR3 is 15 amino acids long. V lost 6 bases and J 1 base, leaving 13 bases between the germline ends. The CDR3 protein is CASSPQQGSGNTIYF. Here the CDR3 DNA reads TGTGCCAGCTCGCCTCAACAGGGTTCTGGAAACACCATATATTTT.

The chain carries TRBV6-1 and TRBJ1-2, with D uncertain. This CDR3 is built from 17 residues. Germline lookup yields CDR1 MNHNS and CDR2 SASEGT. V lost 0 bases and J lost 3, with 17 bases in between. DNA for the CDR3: TGTGCCAGCAGTGAAGCTACACCGTTTTCTCCTTACTATGGCTACACCTTC. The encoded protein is CASSEATPFSPYYGYTF.

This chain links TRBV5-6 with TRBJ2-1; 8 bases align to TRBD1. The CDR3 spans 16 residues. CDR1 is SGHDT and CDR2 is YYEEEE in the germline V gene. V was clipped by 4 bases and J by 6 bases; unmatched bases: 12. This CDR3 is CASSRFVTGGGNEQFF. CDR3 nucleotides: TGTGCCAGCAGCCGATTTGTAACAGGGGGAGGCAATGAGCAGTTCTTC.

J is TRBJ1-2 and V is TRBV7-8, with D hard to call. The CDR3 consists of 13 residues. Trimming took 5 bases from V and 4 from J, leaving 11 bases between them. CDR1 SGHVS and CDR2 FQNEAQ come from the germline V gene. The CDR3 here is CASSPEGSYGYTF. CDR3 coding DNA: TGTGCCAGCAGCCCAGAGGGCAGCTATGGCTACACCTTC.

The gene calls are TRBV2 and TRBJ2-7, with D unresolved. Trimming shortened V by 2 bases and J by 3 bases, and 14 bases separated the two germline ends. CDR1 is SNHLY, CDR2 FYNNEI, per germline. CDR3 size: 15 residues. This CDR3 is CASSERVRLLYEQYF. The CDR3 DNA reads TGTGCCAGCAGTGAACGAGTGAGGCTTCTCTACGAGCAGTACTTC.

The CDR3 DNA reads as TGTGCCAGCAGCTTAGATATGTCGTACGGCGAGCAGTTCTTC. It yields the protein CASSLDMSYGEQFF. This chain links TRBV7-2 with TRBJ2-1; D unclear. Germline CDR1 and CDR2: SGHTA and FQGNSA. The CDR3 totals 14 residues. Trimming removed 1 base at V and 10 bases at J, with 14 bases between.

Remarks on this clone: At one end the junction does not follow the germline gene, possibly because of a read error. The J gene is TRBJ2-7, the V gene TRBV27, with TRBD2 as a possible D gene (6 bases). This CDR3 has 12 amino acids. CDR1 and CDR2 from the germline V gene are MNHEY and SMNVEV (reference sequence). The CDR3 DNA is TGTGCCAGCGGTTTCGGGGGTCCCGAGCAGTACTTC. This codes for CASGFGGPEQYF.

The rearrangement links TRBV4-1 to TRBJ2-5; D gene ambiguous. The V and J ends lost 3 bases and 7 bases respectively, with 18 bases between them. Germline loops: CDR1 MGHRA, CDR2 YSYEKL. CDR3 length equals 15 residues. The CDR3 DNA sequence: TGCGCCAGCAGCCAGCAAACAACTGGGTCGGGGACCCAGTACTTC. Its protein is CASSQQTTGSGTQYF.

In nucleotides, the CDR3 is TGTGCCAGCAGCCCGACGACAGGGAGAGGCTACACCTTC. It specifies CASSPTTGRGYTF. The chain couples TRBV28 to TRBJ1-2; 7 positions agree with TRBD1. The CDR3 sequence is 13 residues long. The junction had 9 bases not matched to a gene; V was cut back by 6 bases and J by 8 bases. CDR1 is MDHEN and CDR2 is SYDVKM in the germline V gene.

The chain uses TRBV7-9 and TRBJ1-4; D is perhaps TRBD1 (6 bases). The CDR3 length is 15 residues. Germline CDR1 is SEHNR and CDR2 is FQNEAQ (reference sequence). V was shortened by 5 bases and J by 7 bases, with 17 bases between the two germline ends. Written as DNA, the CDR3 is TGTGCCAGCAGCCCCCCCAGGGGAGAGGGTGAAAAACTGTTTTTT. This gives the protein CASSPPRGEGEKLFF.

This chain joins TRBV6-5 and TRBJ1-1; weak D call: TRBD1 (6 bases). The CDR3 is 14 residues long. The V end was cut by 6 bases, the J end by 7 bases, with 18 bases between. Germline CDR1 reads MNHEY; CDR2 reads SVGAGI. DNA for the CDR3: TGTGCCAGCAGATTCCAGGGGTACCCTATTGAAGCTTTCTTT. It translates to CASRFQGYPIEAFF.

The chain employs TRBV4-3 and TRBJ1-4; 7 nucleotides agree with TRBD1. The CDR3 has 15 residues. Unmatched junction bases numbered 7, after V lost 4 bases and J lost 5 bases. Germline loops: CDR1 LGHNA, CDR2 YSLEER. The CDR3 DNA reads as TGCGCCAGCAGCCGAAATGACAGGGTCAATGAAAAACTGTTTTTT. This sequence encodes CASSRNDRVNEKLFF.

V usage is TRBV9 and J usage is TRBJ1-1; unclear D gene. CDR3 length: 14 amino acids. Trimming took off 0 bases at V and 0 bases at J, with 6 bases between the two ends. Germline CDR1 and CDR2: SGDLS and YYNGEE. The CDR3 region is CASSVDGMNTEAFF. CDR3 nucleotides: TGTGCCAGCAGCGTAGACGGGATGAACACTGAAGCTTTCTTT.

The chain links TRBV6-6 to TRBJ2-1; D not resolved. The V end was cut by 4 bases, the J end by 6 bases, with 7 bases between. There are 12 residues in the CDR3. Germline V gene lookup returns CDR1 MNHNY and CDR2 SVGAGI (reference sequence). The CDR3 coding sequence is TGTGCCAGCAGTTGGGAACGCAATGAGCAGTTCTTC. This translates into CASSWERNEQFF.

CDR3 region: CASSLQGRRGLNSPLHF. In nucleotides, the CDR3 is TGTGCCAGCAGCTTACAGGGAAGGCGGGGACTTAATTCACCCCTCCACTTT. The chain links TRBV7-9 to TRBJ1-6; maybe TRBD1 (5 bases). The CDR3 covers 17 residues. CDR1 SEHNR and CDR2 FQNEAQ come from the germline V gene (reference sequence). V was trimmed by 2 bases and J by 6 bases, leaving 17 bases between them.

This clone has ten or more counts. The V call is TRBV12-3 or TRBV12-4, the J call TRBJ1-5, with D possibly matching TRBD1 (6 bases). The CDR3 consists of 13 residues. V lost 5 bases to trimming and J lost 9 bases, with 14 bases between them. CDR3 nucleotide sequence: TGTGCCAGCAGTGGACAGAGTCTGGGGCCCCAGCATTTT. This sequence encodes CASSGQSLGPQHF.

In DNA form, the CDR3 reads TGTGCCAGCAACCGGGCGCAGGGGGGTACCGGGGAGCTGTTTTTT. Translated, it gives CASNRAQGGTGELFF. The rearrangement links TRBV9 to TRBJ2-2; TRBD1 might be the D (7 bases). Per germline, CDR1 SGDLS and CDR2 YYNGEE. This CDR3 has 15 amino acids. Trimming removed 6 bases from V and 5 bases from J, with 17 bases in between.

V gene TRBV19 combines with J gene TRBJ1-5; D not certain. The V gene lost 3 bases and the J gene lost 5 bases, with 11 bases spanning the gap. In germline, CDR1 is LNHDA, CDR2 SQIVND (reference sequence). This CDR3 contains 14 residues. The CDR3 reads CASSIERKDQPQHF. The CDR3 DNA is TGTGCCAGTAGTATCGAGCGTAAGGATCAGCCCCAGCATTTT.

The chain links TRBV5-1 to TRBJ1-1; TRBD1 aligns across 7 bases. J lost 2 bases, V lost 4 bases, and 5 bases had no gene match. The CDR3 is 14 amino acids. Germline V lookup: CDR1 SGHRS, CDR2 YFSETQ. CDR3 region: CASSPGTANTEAFF. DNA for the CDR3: TGCGCCAGCAGCCCTGGGACAGCCAACACTGAAGCTTTCTTT.

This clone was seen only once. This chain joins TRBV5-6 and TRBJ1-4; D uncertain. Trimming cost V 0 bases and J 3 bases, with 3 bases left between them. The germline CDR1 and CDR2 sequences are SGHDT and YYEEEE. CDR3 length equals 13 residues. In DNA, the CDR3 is TGTGCCAGCAGCTTGGTGTCTAATGAAAAACTGTTTTTT. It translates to CASSLVSNEKLFF.

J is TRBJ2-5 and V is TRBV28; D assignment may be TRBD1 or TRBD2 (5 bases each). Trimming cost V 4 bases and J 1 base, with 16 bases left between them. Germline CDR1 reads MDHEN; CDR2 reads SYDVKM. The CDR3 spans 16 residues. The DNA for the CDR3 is TGTGCCAGCAGTTACGGGGCCTTAGGGGTCCAAGAGACCCAGTACTTC. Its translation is CASSYGALGVQETQYF. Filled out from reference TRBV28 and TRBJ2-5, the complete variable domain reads DVKVTQSSRYLVKRTGEKVFLECVQDMDHENMFWYRQDPGLGLRLIYFSYDVKMKEKGDIPEGYSVSREKKERFSLILESASTNQTSMYLCASSYGALGVQETQYFGPGTRLLVL.

The CDR3 DNA sequence: TGCAGCGTTGGCGACGGATACTATGGCTACACCTTC. It codes for CSVGDGYYGYTF. The chain combines TRBV29-1 with TRBJ1-2; D remains unclear. Germline loops: CDR1 SQVTM, CDR2 ANQGSEA. The length of the CDR3 is 12 residues. With 4 bases removed from V and 3 bases from J, the gap between germline ends came to 9 bases. Filled out from reference TRBV29-1 and TRBJ1-2, the complete variable domain reads SAVISQKPSRDICQRGTSLTIQCQVDSQVTMMFWYRQQPGQSLTLIATANQGSEATYESGFVIDKFPISRPNLTFSTLTVSNMSPEDSSIYLCSVGDGYYGYTFGSGTRLTVV.

Written as DNA, the CDR3 is TGCGCCAGCAGCTTAGAACGACAGGACCCCTCTGGGTACACTGAAGCTTTCTTT. It codes for CASSLERQDPSGYTEAFF. The chain carries TRBV5-1 and TRBJ1-1; TRBD1 is a possible D gene (6 bases). Trimming took off 2 bases at V and 3 bases at J, with 23 bases between the two ends. Germline CDR1 and CDR2: SGHRS and YFSETQ. The CDR3 sequence is 18 residues long.

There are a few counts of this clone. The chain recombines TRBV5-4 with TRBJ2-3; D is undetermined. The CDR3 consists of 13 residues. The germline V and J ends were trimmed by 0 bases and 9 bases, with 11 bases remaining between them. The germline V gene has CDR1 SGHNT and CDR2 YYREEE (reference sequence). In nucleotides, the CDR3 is TGTGCCAGCAGCTTGGGGCTGGGGTGGACGCAGTATTTT. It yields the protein CASSLGLGWTQYF. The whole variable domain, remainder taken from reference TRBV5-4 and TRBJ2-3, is ETGVTQSPTHLIKTRGQQVTLRCSSQSGHNTVSWYQQALGQGPQFIFQYYREEENGRGNFPPRFSGLQFPNYSSELNVNALELDDSALYLCASSLGLGWTQYFGPGTRLTVL.

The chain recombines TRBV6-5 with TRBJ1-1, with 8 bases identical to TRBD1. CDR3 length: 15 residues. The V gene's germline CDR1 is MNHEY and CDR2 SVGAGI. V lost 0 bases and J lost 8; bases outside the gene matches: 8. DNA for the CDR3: TGTGCCAGCAGTTACTCGAGGCAGGGGGCGCGAGAAGCTTTCTTT. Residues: CASSYSRQGAREAFF.